These 27 T cell receptor beta chains originate from one sample sequenced in a study of T cell clones after liver transplantation. This table comes from immunoSEQ multiplex PCR, and its TCRdb copy is limited to in-frame clones, with some not included. The sample includes roughly 62,000 clones, approximately 70% of them seen just once. Sequencing used CD4+ T cells from blood, obtained at the approximately 15-month timepoint. These receptors came from a human patient who received a liver transplant. Some of the T cells may derive from the graft donor.

This sequence joins TRBV6-6 and TRBJ1-1, with TRBD1 identical over 7 bases. V lost 5 bases, J lost 6 bases, and 3 bases stayed unmatched. Germline V lookup: CDR1 MNHNY, CDR2 SVGAGI (reference sequence). This CDR3 has 12 residues. The CDR3 nucleotides read TGTGCCAGCAGTAGACAGGGCTCTGAAGCTTTCTTT. Translation: CASSRQGSEAFF.

In this sample, this clone turned up once. This chain uses TRBV7-9 with TRBJ1-4, with D uncertain. The V end was cut by 6 bases, the J end by 5 bases, with 7 bases between. This CDR3 region has 12 residues. CDR1 is SEHNR, CDR2 FQNEAQ, per germline (reference sequence). The chain's CDR3 is CASSHPNEKLFF. CDR3 bases: TGTGCCAGCAGTCATCCCAATGAAAAACTGTTTTTT.

This clone has ten or more counts. CDR3 DNA: TGTGCCAGCAGTGAAGCGTGGACAGTCGGGACCAAGGAAGCTTTCTTT. Its protein product is CASSEAWTVGTKEAFF. The chain is built from TRBV6-1 and TRBJ1-1; D perhaps matches TRBD1 (6 bases). This CDR3 region has 16 residues. Per the germline V gene, CDR1 is MNHNS and CDR2 is SASEGT. V shed 0 bases and J shed 8 bases, with 19 bases lying between them.

The sample holds a few counts of this clone. The J gene is TRBJ2-7, the V gene TRBV7-9; the D gene is possibly TRBD2 (6 bases). The V and J ends lost 1 base and 3 bases respectively, with 13 bases between them. The CDR3 is 15 residues long. The germline CDR1 and CDR2 sequences are SEHNR and FQNEAQ (reference sequence). The CDR3 spells CASSLGGVSGYEQYF. CDR3 nucleotides: TGTGCCAGCAGCTTAGGGGGGGTCTCGGGCTACGAGCAGTACTTC.

This clone was seen just once. This chain connects TRBV30 to TRBJ1-6; 10 bases line up with TRBD1. From germline, CDR1 is GTSNPN and CDR2 SVGIG (reference sequence). J gave up 7 bases and V 4 bases, and 7 bases lay outside the gene matches. The CDR3 is 15 residues long. CDR3 in amino acids: CAWTRGTGANSPLHF. In DNA, the CDR3 is TGTGCCTGGACCCGCGGGACAGGGGCCAATTCACCCCTCCACTTT.

The DNA for the CDR3 is TGTGCCAGCTCACGAAATAGCGGGAGGTCGAGCACAGATACGCAGTATTTT. Translation gives CASSRNSGRSSTDTQYF. V usage is TRBV18 and J usage is TRBJ2-3, with 10 bases aligning to TRBD2. This CDR3 has 17 residues. CDR1 is KGHSH and CDR2 is LQKENI in the germline V gene. V shed 4 bases, J shed 0 bases, and the junction held 7 bases outside the gene matches.

The chain has TRBV5-1 and TRBJ2-4, with D perhaps given as TRBD1 or TRBD2 (5 bases each). Per the germline V gene, CDR1 is SGHRS and CDR2 is YFSETQ. Trimming cost V 5 bases and J 5 bases, with 17 bases left between them. There are 15 residues in the CDR3. The CDR3 is CASRYSGTEENIQYF. The CDR3 DNA sequence: TGCGCCAGCAGGTACTCCGGGACGGAAGAAAACATTCAGTACTTC.

The chain employs TRBV6-6 and TRBJ2-6, with D tentatively TRBD2 (7 bases). Germline lookup yields CDR1 MNHNY and CDR2 SVGAGI (reference sequence). The CDR3 is 15 amino acids. V gave up 5 bases and J gave up 0 bases, with 8 bases separating them. The CDR3 coding sequence is TGTGCCAGCAGTGGGGGGGCCTCTGGGGCCAACGTCCTGACTTTC. Protein product: CASSGGASGANVLTF.

The chain is built from TRBV4-3 and TRBJ1-1; 8 positions agree with TRBD1. The CDR3 spans 15 residues. With 0 bases clipped from V and 1 base from J, the junction kept 1 base outside the gene matches. Germline values: CDR1 LGHNA, CDR2 YSLEER. This chain's CDR3 is CASSQEQGGNTEAFF. Here the CDR3 DNA reads TGCGCCAGCAGCCAAGAACAGGGGGGGAACACTGAAGCTTTCTTT.

The rearrangement joins TRBV2 to TRBJ2-2, with TRBD1 matching 7 bases. Germline-derived CDR1 and CDR2 are SNHLY and FYNNEI. V lost 5 bases and J lost 7; bases outside the gene matches: 10. The CDR3 has 15 residues. The CDR3 region is CASSTRGKGSGELFF. The CDR3 DNA sequence: TGTGCCAGCAGTACCAGGGGGAAAGGGAGCGGGGAGCTGTTTTTT.

The chain carries TRBV19 and TRBJ2-7; D uncertain. Per germline, CDR1 LNHDA and CDR2 SQIVND (reference sequence). This CDR3 has 9 residues. CDR3 in amino acids: CASQLKGKV. The CDR3 nucleotides read TGTGCCAGTCAGTTGAAGGGTAAGGTC.

This chain links TRBV9 with TRBJ1-1, with D tentatively TRBD1 (5 bases). Germline lookup yields CDR1 SGDLS and CDR2 YYNGEE. The V gene lost 2 bases and the J gene lost 0 bases, with 14 bases spanning the gap. The CDR3 totals 16 residues. The CDR3 DNA reads as TGTGCCAGCAGCGTTGCTGGGGCAGGAATGAACACTGAAGCTTTCTTT. Amino acid sequence: CASSVAGAGMNTEAFF.

The chain links TRBV6-1 to TRBJ2-5, with a weak D call TRBD2 (6 bases). The germline gives CDR1 MNHNS, CDR2 SASEGT. Between the trimmed V and J ends, which lost 0 bases and 7 bases, there was a span of 6 bases. The CDR3 extends over 12 amino acids. CDR3 nucleotides: TGTGCCAGCAGTGAAGCGGGAGGGACCCAGTACTTC. It yields the protein CASSEAGGTQYF.

This clone was seen just once. The chain links TRBV19 to TRBJ1-2, with D tentatively TRBD1 (5 bases). The germline V gene encodes CDR1 LNHDA and CDR2 SQIVND (reference sequence). The V end lost 3 bases, the J end lost 8 bases, and 16 bases lay between the germline ends. There are 14 residues in the CDR3. The CDR3 spells CASSIATAQRGYTF. The CDR3 DNA follows: TGTGCCAGTAGTATCGCGACAGCGCAAAGGGGCTACACCTTC.

The gene calls are TRBV6-1 and TRBJ2-3, with a possible D match to TRBD1 (5 bases). CDR3 length equals 14 residues. Trimming took off 2 bases at V and 2 bases at J, with 8 bases between the two ends. CDR1 MNHNS and CDR2 SASEGT come from the germline V gene. This CDR3 is CASSERQSTDTQYF. In DNA form, the CDR3 reads TGTGCCAGCAGTGAAAGACAGTCCACAGATACGCAGTATTTT.

The J gene is TRBJ2-5, the V gene TRBV5-6; 9 bases align to TRBD2. Germline V gene sequence: CDR1 SGHDT, CDR2 YYEEEE. The CDR3 extends over 15 amino acids. Trimming removed 2 bases from V and 5 bases from J; junction bases left unmatched: 7. CDR3 loop: CASSLLAGGLETQYF. The CDR3 region has the DNA TGTGCCAGCAGCTTACTGGCGGGGGGGCTGGAGACCCAGTACTTC.

In nucleotides, the CDR3 is TGTGCCAGCACGGCAGATAGCAATCAGCCCCAGCATTTT. Its protein is CASTADSNQPQHF. V is TRBV2 and J is TRBJ1-5; D is undetermined. The length of the CDR3 is 13 residues. The V gene lost 7 bases and the J gene lost 0 bases, with 7 bases spanning the gap. Germline CDR1 SNHLY, CDR2 FYNNEI.

The J gene is TRBJ2-2, the V gene TRBV5-1, with D possibly matching TRBD1 (6 bases). CDR3 length equals 13 residues. The germline gives CDR1 SGHRS, CDR2 YFSETQ. Trimming shortened V by 4 bases and J by 6 bases, and 10 bases separated the two germline ends. In nucleotides, the CDR3 is TGCGCCAGCAGCCAGGGGTCGGCCGGGGAGCTGTTTTTT. It encodes CASSQGSAGELFF.

The sample holds a few counts of this clone. The rearrangement joins TRBV30 to TRBJ1-3, with no clear D. The CDR3 totals 13 residues. V dropped 4 bases and J dropped 0 bases, with 7 bases sitting between them. Germline values: CDR1 GTSNPN, CDR2 SVGIG (reference sequence). The CDR3 loop is CAWTVSSGNTIYF. The CDR3 DNA sequence: TGTGCCTGGACGGTCAGCTCTGGAAACACCATATATTTT.

V usage is TRBV19 and J usage is TRBJ2-7, with 7 bases lining up with TRBD2. Germline V gives CDR1 LNHDA, CDR2 SQIVND (reference sequence). Trimming took 3 bases from V and 10 from J; bases not matched to a gene: 9. The CDR3 is 13 amino acids. The CDR3 sequence is CASSMGERDPQYV. In nucleotides, the CDR3 is TGTGCCAGTAGTATGGGGGAGCGGGACCCCCAGTACGTC.

This rearrangement joins TRBV7-9 to TRBJ2-4; 11 bases agree with TRBD2. CDR1 SEHNR and CDR2 FQNEAQ come from the germline V gene (reference sequence). CDR3 length: 14 amino acids. The V segment lost 1 base and the J segment 8 bases; nucleotides outside the gene matches: 1. DNA for the CDR3: TGTGCCAGCAGCTTAGAGACTAGCGGGGACATTCAGTACTTC. Translated: CASSLETSGDIQYF.

V is TRBV7-9 and J is TRBJ1-2; D is unresolved. V was shortened by 5 bases and J by 3 bases, with 19 bases between the two germline ends. The V gene's germline CDR1 is SEHNR and CDR2 FQNEAQ (reference sequence). The CDR3 is 16 residues long. CDR3 sequence: CASSTKVGPEYYGYTF. The CDR3 bases are TGTGCCAGCAGCACCAAGGTCGGGCCAGAATACTATGGCTACACCTTC.

This clone was observed many times. The chain combines TRBV15 with TRBJ2-5; D might be TRBD2 (7 bases). The CDR3 extends over 16 amino acids. From germline, CDR1 is LNHNV and CDR2 YYDKDF (reference sequence). The V and J ends lost 0 bases and 6 bases respectively, with 17 bases between them. As DNA, the CDR3 is TGTGCCACCAGCAGAGATCCCGCGGGGGCCAAGAAGACCCAGTACTTC. Translation gives CATSRDPAGAKKTQYF.

CDR3 sequence reads: CASSFRTGELFF. The CDR3 DNA reads TGTGCCAGCAGCTTCCGGACCGGGGAGCTGTTTTTT. The chain recombines TRBV5-6 with TRBJ2-2; no firm D call. Germline CDR1 and CDR2: SGHDT and YYEEEE. V lost 2 bases, J lost 5 bases, and 4 bases lay in between. CDR3 length: 12 residues.

The chain is built from TRBV4-1 and TRBJ2-3, with 10 bases fitting TRBD1. The CDR3 has 17 residues. Germline V gene lookup returns CDR1 MGHRA and CDR2 YSYEKL. V dropped 0 bases and J dropped 4; count of bases not matched to a gene: 7. CDR3 residues: CASSQEATGQGSDTQYF. The CDR3 region has the DNA TGCGCCAGCAGCCAAGAGGCCACGGGACAGGGGTCAGATACGCAGTATTTT.

The rearrangement joins TRBV6-5 to TRBJ1-1, with D tentatively TRBD1 (6 bases). The CDR3 consists of 16 residues. Trimming removed 2 bases at V and 1 base at J, with 14 bases between. The germline CDR1 and CDR2 sequences are MNHEY and SVGAGI. In nucleotides, the CDR3 is TGTGCCAGCAGTTACGACGGGGGCAGGAGGAACACTGAAGCTTTCTTT. Amino acid sequence: CASSYDGGRRNTEAFF.

This clone is classed as medium-sized. The chain links TRBV7-9 to TRBJ1-1; possible D gene TRBD1, 5 bases. CDR1 and CDR2 (germline): SEHNR, FQNEAQ (reference sequence). CDR3 length: 15 amino acids. V lost 5 bases and J 4 bases, leaving 17 bases between the germline ends. CDR3 nucleotides: TGTGCCAGCAGCCCCCAGGGAGGGGTGGGCACTGAAGCTTTCTTT. Translated, it gives CASSPQGGVGTEAFF.